Listed here are 29 T cell receptor beta chains from one sample, sequenced in a study of cytomegalovirus exposure and HLA in healthy donors (dated 2017 in TCRdb). Libraries were constructed by the immunoSEQ multiplex PCR assay. Sourced from immuneACCESS, this table was stored by TCRdb with only in-frame sequences that have V and J called. A share of the clones is absent; for the studies checked, an unresolved V gene accounts for under half, and the remainder has no known explanation. Recorded for this sample are 55,000 to 65,000 clones; roughly 96% of them occurred a single time. The top ten clonotypes cover approximately 0.91% of the sample. Sequencing input: PBMCs. These receptors all stem from a man between 18 and 29 years old in good health and CMV-seronegative.

Here the CDR3 DNA reads TGTGCCAGCAGCGGCCGGGACACCGTCACTAATGAAAAACTGTTTTTT. It yields the protein CASSGRDTVTNEKLFF. The chain carries TRBV11-2 and TRBJ1-4; TRBD1 might be the D (6 bases). This CDR3 has 16 residues. V was trimmed by 5 bases and J by 2 bases, leaving 15 bases between them. Germline CDR1 reads SGHAT; CDR2 reads FQNNGV.

This rearrangement joins TRBV4-1 to TRBJ1-5; D uncertain. The germline V gene encodes CDR1 MGHRA and CDR2 YSYEKL. The CDR3 runs 13 residues. The V gene lost 1 base and the J gene lost 5 bases, with 6 bases spanning the gap. The CDR3 is CASSQVVDQPQHF. The CDR3 DNA reads TGCGCCAGCAGCCAAGTAGTAGATCAGCCCCAGCATTTT.

This chain links TRBV29-1 with TRBJ1-2, with TRBD1 matching 8 bases. Germline CDR1 reads SQVTM; CDR2 reads ANQGSEA. This CDR3 has 19 amino acids. Germline trimming cut 0 bases from V and 2 bases from J; bases unmatched to any gene: 17. This CDR3 is CSVEDPERRNRGINYGYTF. The CDR3 DNA reads as TGCAGCGTTGAAGACCCAGAGAGACGGAACAGGGGGATAAACTATGGCTACACCTTC.

The genes are TRBV27 and TRBJ2-7; possibly TRBD2 for D (8 bases). There are 15 residues in the CDR3. V lost 7 bases and J 6 bases, leaving 22 bases between the germline ends. Germline CDR1 and CDR2: MNHEY and SMNVEV (reference sequence). Written as DNA, the CDR3 is TGTGCCAGCAAGTTGGGACTAGGGGGCAATTTCGAGCAGTACTTC. Its translation is CASKLGLGGNFEQYF.

This chain links TRBV18 with TRBJ1-4; D ambiguous. CDR1 and CDR2 (germline): KGHSH, LQKENI. V lost 1 base and J 3 bases, leaving 9 bases between the germline ends. This CDR3 has 15 residues. The CDR3 reads CASSPLQVSNEKLFF. The CDR3 DNA reads as TGTGCCAGCTCACCACTACAAGTTTCTAATGAAAAACTGTTTTTT.

The chain links TRBV29-1 to TRBJ2-6, with 8 bases identical to TRBD1. This CDR3 is built from 18 residues. The junction had 13 bases not matched to a gene; V was cut back by 6 bases and J by 0 bases. CDR1 is SQVTM and CDR2 is ANQGSEA in the germline V gene. The CDR3 DNA reads as TGCAGCGTCGTTAGTTCGGGACAGGAGAGCTCTGGGGCCAACGTCCTGACTTTC. The encoded protein is CSVVSSGQESSGANVLTF.

The genes are TRBV5-1 and TRBJ2-7; 11 nucleotides align to TRBD2. V was clipped by 4 bases and J by 2 bases; unmatched bases: 5. This CDR3 contains 15 residues. CDR1 and CDR2 (germline): SGHRS, YFSETQ. In DNA form, the CDR3 reads TGCGCCAGCAGCCAAGGGGGACTAGCGGCCTACGAGCAGTACTTC. This encodes CASSQGGLAAYEQYF.

The CDR3 DNA reads as TGTGCCAGCAGCAAAGAACCAGGGGGAGCGACTGAAGCTTTCTTT. This gives the protein CASSKEPGGATEAFF. The chain employs TRBV21-1 and TRBJ1-1; the table's D gene call, TRBD1, was not cross checked with the DNA. TRBV21-1 corresponds to a pseudogene. CDR3 length equals 15 residues.

This chain links TRBV6-5 with TRBJ2-1, with unresolved D. Germline CDR1 reads MNHEY; CDR2 reads SVGAGI. The CDR3 extends over 15 amino acids. V was cut by 2 bases and J by 5 bases, with 13 bases left in between. CDR3 residues: CASSYRQDVNNEQFF. CDR3 nucleotide sequence: TGTGCCAGCAGTTACCGTCAGGATGTTAACAATGAGCAGTTCTTC.

This clone has only one observation. J is TRBJ2-7 and V is TRBV29-1; TRBD1 matches 12 bases. Germline CDR1 and CDR2: SQVTM and ANQGSEA. Trimming cost V 6 bases and J 5 bases; bases outside gene matches: 8. The CDR3 spans 14 residues. CDR3 residues: CSVVRDRGLNEQYF. DNA for the CDR3: TGCAGCGTCGTACGGGACAGGGGGCTCAACGAGCAGTACTTC.

J is TRBJ2-1 and V is TRBV19; 11 bases line up with TRBD2. This CDR3 has 15 residues. V lost 7 bases to trimming and J lost 6 bases; unmatched junction nucleotides: 8. Germline-derived CDR1 and CDR2 are LNHDA and SQIVND (reference sequence). CDR3 in amino acids: CASKVGLAGANEQFF. CDR3 in DNA: TGTGCCAGTAAAGTCGGACTAGCGGGTGCCAATGAGCAGTTCTTC.

This chain uses TRBV28 with TRBJ2-3; perhaps TRBD2 as D (5 bases). Germline values: CDR1 MDHEN, CDR2 SYDVKM. CDR3 size: 15 residues. Trimming took 5 bases from V and 3 from J, leaving 15 bases between them. The CDR3 loop reads CASSNTGITTDTQYF. The CDR3 DNA sequence: TGTGCCAGCAGTAACACCGGGATTACAACAGATACGCAGTATTTT.

The V call is TRBV9, the J call TRBJ1-1; 8 bases line up with TRBD1. Germline loops: CDR1 SGDLS, CDR2 YYNGEE. V lost 3 bases to trimming and J lost 6 bases; unmatched junction nucleotides: 10. The CDR3 runs 15 residues. The CDR3 DNA reads as TGTGCCAGCAGCGCTACCGGGACAGGCTATTCTGAAGCTTTCTTT. Amino acid sequence: CASSATGTGYSEAFF.

The chain couples TRBV7-2 to TRBJ1-3, with 7 bases lining up with TRBD1. Germline V gives CDR1 SGHTA, CDR2 FQGNSA. J lost 2 bases, V lost 0 bases, and 4 bases had no gene match. The CDR3 totals 16 residues. CDR3 in DNA: TGTGCCAGCAGCTTAGCGGCTGGGACAGCTGGAAACACCATATATTTT. Translating gives CASSLAAGTAGNTIYF.

The rearrangement joins TRBV27 to TRBJ2-1, with 9 bases that match TRBD2. V trimming: 4 bases; J trimming: 10 bases; junction bases outside the gene matches: 14. Germline V gene lookup returns CDR1 MNHEY and CDR2 SMNVEV (reference sequence). CDR3 length: 16 amino acids. CDR3 sequence reads: CASSSPSSGRKGEQFF. CDR3 DNA sequence: TGTGCCAGCAGTTCCCCGTCGAGCGGGAGGAAGGGAGAGCAGTTCTTC.

This chain connects TRBV5-1 to TRBJ2-7; D is perhaps TRBD2 (6 bases). V lost 5 bases to trimming and J lost 4 bases, with 22 bases between them. This CDR3 region has 16 residues. The germline gives CDR1 SGHRS, CDR2 YFSETQ. The CDR3 nucleotides are TGCGCCAGCAGATCGCTCAGCGGGTCCAACGGGTACGAGCAGTACTTC. This sequence encodes CASRSLSGSNGYEQYF.

The chain has TRBV4-2 and TRBJ2-7, with D possibly matching TRBD2 (6 bases). Trimming stripped 2 bases from V and 3 bases from J, with 20 bases between. Germline CDR1 is LGHNA and CDR2 is YNFKEQ. The CDR3 contains 17 residues. The CDR3 here is CASSQRSGPGGYYEQYF. CDR3 sequence (DNA): TGTGCCAGCAGCCAAAGGAGCGGGCCTGGAGGTTACTACGAGCAGTACTTC.

The rearrangement links TRBV2 to TRBJ2-7; 10 bases fit TRBD2. V trimming: 6 bases; J trimming: 3 bases; junction bases outside the gene matches: 8. The CDR3 sequence is 15 residues long. Germline loops: CDR1 SNHLY, CDR2 FYNNEI. The CDR3 coding sequence is TGTGCCAGCAGGAGGAGCGGACTAGCGGACTACGAGCAGTACTTC. Translating it yields CASRRSGLADYEQYF.

The chain has TRBV4-3 and TRBJ1-1; D may be TRBD1 (6 bases). The CDR3 is 15 amino acids. V lost 2 bases and J lost 1, with 11 bases in between. Per the germline V gene, CDR1 is LGHNA and CDR2 is YSLEER. DNA for the CDR3: TGCGCCAGCAGCCAAACATCACAGGGGAACACTGAAGCTTTCTTT. Translating gives CASSQTSQGNTEAFF.

The chain employs TRBV6-1 and TRBJ2-7; tentatively, D is TRBD1 (7 bases). Trimming pared 8 bases from V and 2 bases from J, leaving 19 bases between. The CDR3 covers 15 residues. Germline V gene data show CDR1 as MNHNS and CDR2 as SASEGT. Written as DNA, the CDR3 is TGTGCCAGCTCGGGAGCGGCAGGGGGTGCCTACGAGCAGTACTTC. The encoded protein is CASSGAAGGAYEQYF.

The chain joins TRBV28 to TRBJ1-5; 9 nucleotides match TRBD1. After removal of 7 bases from V and 6 bases from J, the junction contained 10 bases not matched to a gene. CDR3 size: 15 residues. Germline V CDR1 and CDR2: MDHEN, SYDVKM. The CDR3 spells CASTNRGQGAQPQHF. CDR3 coding DNA: TGTGCCAGCACCAATAGGGGACAGGGTGCTCAGCCCCAGCATTTT.

The V call is TRBV27, the J call TRBJ1-5, with unresolved D. There are 13 residues in the CDR3. V was clipped by 9 bases and J by 7 bases, with 16 bases between them. Germline values: CDR1 MNHEY, CDR2 SMNVEV (reference sequence). The CDR3 loop reads CASTRDLKQPQHF. The CDR3 DNA is TGTGCCAGTACTAGGGATCTAAAGCAGCCCCAGCATTTT.

V and J are TRBV6-6 and TRBJ2-5; D remains unclear. This CDR3 region has 15 residues. Trimming took 8 bases from V and 2 from J, leaving 18 bases between them. The germline CDR1 and CDR2 sequences are MNHNY and SVGAGI (reference sequence). CDR3 nucleotides: TGTGCCAGCCTCCAATATCGCGCCAGGCAAGAGACCCAGTACTTC. Translating gives CASLQYRARQETQYF.

The chain carries TRBV27 and TRBJ2-5; possible D gene TRBD1, 6 bases. The J call is in doubt because the DNA end fits TRBJ2-7 better. Germline V gene data show CDR1 as MNHEY and CDR2 as SMNVEV (reference sequence). The CDR3 is 13 amino acids. The CDR3 spells CASSFRGPYEQYF. In nucleotides, the CDR3 is TGTGCCAGCAGCTTCAGGGGACCCTACGAGCAGTACTTC.

The rearrangement links TRBV5-1 to TRBJ2-1; 9 bases match TRBD1. The CDR3 spans 14 residues. The junction had 5 bases not matched to a gene; V was cut back by 4 bases and J by 6 bases. Germline CDR1 SGHRS, CDR2 YFSETQ. The DNA for the CDR3 is TGCGCCAGCAGCACAGGGGGCGGAGGCAATGAGCAGTTCTTC. Translated, it gives CASSTGGGGNEQFF.

The chain uses TRBV30 and TRBJ1-2; D uncertain. The CDR3 consists of 12 residues. Trimming took off 5 bases at V and 6 bases at J, with 13 bases between the two ends. Per the germline V gene, CDR1 is GTSNPN and CDR2 is SVGIG (reference sequence). The CDR3 DNA is TGTGCCTGGCGTTACGGGGTCCATGGCTACACCTTC. Protein product: CAWRYGVHGYTF.

The J gene is TRBJ2-1, the V gene TRBV30; 8 nucleotides agree with TRBD2. The germline CDR1 and CDR2 sequences are GTSNPN and SVGIG (reference sequence). The V gene end was trimmed by 3 bases and the J gene end by 1 base; junction bases not matched to a gene: 8. The CDR3 is 16 amino acids. The CDR3 sequence: CAWSRTGTSSYNEQFF. CDR3 sequence (DNA): TGTGCCTGGAGCCGAACCGGGACTAGTTCCTACAATGAGCAGTTCTTC.

This chain uses TRBV7-2 with TRBJ2-5; 7 bases align to TRBD2. Trimming took 1 base from V and 4 from J; bases not matched to a gene: 0. The V gene's germline CDR1 is SGHTA and CDR2 FQGNSA. The CDR3 runs to 13 residues. DNA for the CDR3: TGTGCCAGCAGCTTAGGGACTAGAGAGACCCAGTACTTC. Protein: CASSLGTRETQYF.

Only one count was recorded for this clone. The chain has TRBV28 and TRBJ1-5, with TRBD1 as a possible D gene (5 bases). V gave up 2 bases and J gave up 9 bases, with 17 bases separating them. Germline CDR1 MDHEN, CDR2 SYDVKM. This CDR3 contains 15 residues. CDR3 protein: CASSLTGTHRRPQHF. In DNA form, the CDR3 reads TGTGCCAGCAGTTTAACCGGGACTCATCGGCGGCCCCAGCATTTT.